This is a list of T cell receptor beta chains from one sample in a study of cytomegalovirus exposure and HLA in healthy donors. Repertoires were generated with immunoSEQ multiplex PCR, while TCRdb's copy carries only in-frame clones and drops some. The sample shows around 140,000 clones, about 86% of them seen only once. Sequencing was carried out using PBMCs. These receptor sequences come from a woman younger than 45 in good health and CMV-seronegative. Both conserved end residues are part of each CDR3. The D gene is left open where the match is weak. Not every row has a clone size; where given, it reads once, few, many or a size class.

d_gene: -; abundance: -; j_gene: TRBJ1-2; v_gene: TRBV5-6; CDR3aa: CASSLGGFYGYTF; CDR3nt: TGTGCCAGCAGCTTGGGAGGCTTCTATGGCTACACCTTC
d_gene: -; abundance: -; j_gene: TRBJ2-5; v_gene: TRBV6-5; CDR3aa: CASRLDSSFRETQYF; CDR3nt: TGTGCCAGCAGACTCGACAGCTCCTTTAGGGAGACCCAGTACTTC
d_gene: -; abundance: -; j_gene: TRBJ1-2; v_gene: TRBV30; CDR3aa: CAWSVQAESGYTF; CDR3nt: TGTGCCTGGAGTGTGCAGGCCGAGTCTGGCTACACCTTC
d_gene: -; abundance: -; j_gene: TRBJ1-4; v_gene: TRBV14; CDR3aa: CASSQGDILFEKLFF; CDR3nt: TGTGCCAGCAGCCAAGGTGACATTCTTTTTGAAAAACTGTTTTTT
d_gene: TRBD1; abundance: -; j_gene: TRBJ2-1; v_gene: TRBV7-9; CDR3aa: CASSQGQGVYNEQFF; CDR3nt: TGTGCCAGCAGTCAGGGACAGGGGGTCTACAATGAGCAGTTCTTC
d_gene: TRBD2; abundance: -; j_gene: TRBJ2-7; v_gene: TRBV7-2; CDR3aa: CASSLGWGGTYEQYF; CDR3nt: TGTGCCAGCAGCTTGGGGTGGGGGGGTACCTACGAGCAGTACTTC
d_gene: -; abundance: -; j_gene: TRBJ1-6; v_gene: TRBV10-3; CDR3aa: CAISDPRAPRSPLHF; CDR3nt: TGTGCCATCAGTGATCCGAGGGCCCCGAGGTCACCCCTCCACTTT
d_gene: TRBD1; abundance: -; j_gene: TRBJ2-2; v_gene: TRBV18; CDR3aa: CASSFQGTDNTGELFF; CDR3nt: TGTGCCAGCTCATTCCAAGGGACAGACAACACCGGGGAGCTGTTTTTT
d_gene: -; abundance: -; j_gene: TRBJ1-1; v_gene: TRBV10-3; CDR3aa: CAISVGQLFLPNTEAFF; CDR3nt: TGTGCCATCAGTGTTGGACAGCTATTCCTACCGAACACTGAAGCTTTCTTT
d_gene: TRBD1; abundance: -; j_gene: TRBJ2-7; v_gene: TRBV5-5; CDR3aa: CASSTGTGGYEQYF; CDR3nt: TGTGCCAGCAGCACCGGGACAGGGGGCTACGAGCAGTACTTC
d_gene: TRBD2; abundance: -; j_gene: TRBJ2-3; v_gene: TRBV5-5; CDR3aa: CASTLSGVSTDTQYF; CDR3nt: TGTGCCAGCACCTTAAGCGGGGTTAGCACAGATACGCAGTATTTT
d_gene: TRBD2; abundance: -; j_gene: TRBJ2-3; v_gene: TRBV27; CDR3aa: CASSLLAGEGDTQYF; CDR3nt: TGTGCCAGCAGTTTACTAGCGGGAGAAGGAGATACGCAGTATTTT
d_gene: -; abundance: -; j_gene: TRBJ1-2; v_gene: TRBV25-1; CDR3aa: CASSDRRLYGYTF; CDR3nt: TGTGCCAGCAGTGATCGCAGGCTCTATGGCTACACCTTC
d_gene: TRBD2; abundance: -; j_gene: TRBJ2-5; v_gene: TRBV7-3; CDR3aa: CASSLYPGTSVETQYF; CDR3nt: TGTGCCAGCAGCCTCTACCCCGGGACTAGCGTAGAGACCCAGTACTTC
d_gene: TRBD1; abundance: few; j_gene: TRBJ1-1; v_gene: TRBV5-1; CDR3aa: CASSRTGSNTEAFF; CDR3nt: TGCGCCAGCAGTCGGACAGGGTCGAACACTGAAGCTTTCTTT
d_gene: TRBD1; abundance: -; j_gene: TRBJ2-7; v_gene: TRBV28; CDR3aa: CASSGQADEQYF; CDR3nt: TGTGCCAGCAGTGGACAGGCTGACGAGCAGTACTTC
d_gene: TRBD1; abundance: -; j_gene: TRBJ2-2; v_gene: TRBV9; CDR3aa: CASSARTGGAGELFF; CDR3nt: TGTGCCAGCAGCGCACGGACAGGGGGGGCCGGGGAGCTGTTTTTT
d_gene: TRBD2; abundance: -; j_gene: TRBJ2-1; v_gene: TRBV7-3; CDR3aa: CASSLYDLAGIDNEQFF; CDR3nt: TGTGCCAGCAGCTTATACGACCTAGCGGGAATCGACAATGAGCAGTTCTTC
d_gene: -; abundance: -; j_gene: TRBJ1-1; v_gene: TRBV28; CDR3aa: CASSNFAEAFF; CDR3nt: TGTGCCAGCTCCAACTTCGCTGAAGCTTTCTTT
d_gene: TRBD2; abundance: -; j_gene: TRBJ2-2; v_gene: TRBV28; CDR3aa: CASRLLAGAIGELFF; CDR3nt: TGTGCCAGCAGGTTACTAGCGGGAGCTATCGGGGAGCTGTTTTTT
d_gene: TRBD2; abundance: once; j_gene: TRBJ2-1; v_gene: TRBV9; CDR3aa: CASSVAGSGPYNEQFF; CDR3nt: TGTGCCAGCAGCGTAGCGGGTAGCGGGCCCTACAATGAGCAGTTCTTC
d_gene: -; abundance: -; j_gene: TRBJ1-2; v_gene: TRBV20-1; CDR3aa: CSARSGRYTF; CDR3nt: TGCAGTGCTAGATCAGGGAGGTACACCTTC
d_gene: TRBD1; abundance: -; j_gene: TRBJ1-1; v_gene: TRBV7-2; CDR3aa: CASSFRDRDTEAFF; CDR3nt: TGTGCCAGCAGCTTCCGGGACAGGGACACTGAAGCTTTCTTT
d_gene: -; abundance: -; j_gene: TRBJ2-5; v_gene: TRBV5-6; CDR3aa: CASRLIRDSQETQYF; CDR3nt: TGTGCCAGCAGGTTAATTCGGGATTCCCAAGAGACCCAGTACTTC
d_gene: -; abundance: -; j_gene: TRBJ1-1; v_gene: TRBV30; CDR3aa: CAWSRIAMNTEAFF; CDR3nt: TGTGCCTGGAGTCGAATAGCCATGAACACTGAAGCTTTCTTT
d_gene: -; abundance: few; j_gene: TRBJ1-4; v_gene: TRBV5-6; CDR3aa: CASSLGQTEKLFF; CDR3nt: TGTGCCAGCAGCTTGGGACAAACTGAAAAACTGTTTTTT
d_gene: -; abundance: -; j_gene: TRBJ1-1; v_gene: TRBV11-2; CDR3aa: CASSLERNTEAFF; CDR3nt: TGTGCCAGCAGCTTAGAGAGGAACACTGAAGCTTTCTTT
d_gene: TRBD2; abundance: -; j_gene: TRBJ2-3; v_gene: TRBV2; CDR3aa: CASSMGLAGLDTQYF; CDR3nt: TGTGCCAGCAGTATGGGACTAGCGGGATTGGATACGCAGTATTTT
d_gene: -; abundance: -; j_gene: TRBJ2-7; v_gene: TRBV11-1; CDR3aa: CASSQGIAYEQYF; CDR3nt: TGTGCCAGCAGCCAGGGCATAGCCTACGAGCAGTACTTC
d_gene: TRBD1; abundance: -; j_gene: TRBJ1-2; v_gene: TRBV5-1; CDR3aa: CASSFGQGGGYTF; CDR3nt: TGCGCCAGCAGCTTCGGGCAGGGGGGAGGCTACACCTTC
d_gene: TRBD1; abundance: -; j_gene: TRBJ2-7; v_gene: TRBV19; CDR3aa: CASSMRQGADEQYF; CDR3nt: TGTGCCAGTAGTATGAGACAGGGGGCTGATGAGCAGTACTTC
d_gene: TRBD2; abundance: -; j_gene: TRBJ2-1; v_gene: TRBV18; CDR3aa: CASSRAGGPLNEQFF; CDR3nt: TGTGCCAGCTCACGTGCGGGGGGGCCTTTAAATGAGCAGTTCTTC
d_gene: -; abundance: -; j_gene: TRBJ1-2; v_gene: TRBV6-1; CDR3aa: CASSGTFFYGYTF; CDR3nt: TGTGCCAGCAGTGGGACATTCTTCTATGGCTACACCTTC
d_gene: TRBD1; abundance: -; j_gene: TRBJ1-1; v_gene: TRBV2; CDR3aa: CASSEFPGGNTEAFF; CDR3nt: TGTGCCAGCAGTGAATTTCCAGGGGGCAACACTGAAGCTTTCTTT
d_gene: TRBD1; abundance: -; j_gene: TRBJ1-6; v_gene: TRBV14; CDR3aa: CASSQAGRGPSSYNSPLHF; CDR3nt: TGTGCCAGCAGCCAAGCCGGCAGGGGGCCCAGCTCCTATAATTCACCCCTCCACTTT
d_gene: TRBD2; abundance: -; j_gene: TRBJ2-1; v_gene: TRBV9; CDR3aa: CASSAELAGGADEQFF; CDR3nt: TGTGCCAGCAGCGCCGAACTAGCGGGGGGAGCCGATGAGCAGTTCTTC
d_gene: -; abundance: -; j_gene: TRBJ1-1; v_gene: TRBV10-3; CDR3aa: CAAGGPSNTEAFF; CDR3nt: TGTGCCGCGGGGGGACCCTCGAACACTGAAGCTTTCTTT
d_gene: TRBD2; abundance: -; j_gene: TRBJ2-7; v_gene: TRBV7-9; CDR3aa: CASSLTSGGIYEQYF; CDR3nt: TGTGCCAGCAGCTTGACTAGCGGGGGAATCTACGAGCAGTACTTC
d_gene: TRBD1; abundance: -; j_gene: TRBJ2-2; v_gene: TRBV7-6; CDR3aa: CASSLEGGQANTGELFF; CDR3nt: TGTGCCAGCAGCTTAGAGGGGGGACAGGCCAACACCGGGGAGCTGTTTTTT
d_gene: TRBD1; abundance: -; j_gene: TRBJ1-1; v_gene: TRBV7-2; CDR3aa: CASSLEGAYTEAFF; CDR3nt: TGTGCCAGCAGCTTAGAGGGGGCGTACACTGAAGCTTTCTTT
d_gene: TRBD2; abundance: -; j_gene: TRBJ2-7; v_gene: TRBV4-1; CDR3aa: CASSQDDGGGSDEQYF; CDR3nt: TGCGCCAGCAGCCAAGATGATGGCGGGGGGTCCGACGAGCAGTACTTC
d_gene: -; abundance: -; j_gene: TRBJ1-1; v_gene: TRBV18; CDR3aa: CASSPQTDMNTEAFF; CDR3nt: TGTGCCAGCTCACCCCAGACAGATATGAACACTGAAGCTTTCTTT
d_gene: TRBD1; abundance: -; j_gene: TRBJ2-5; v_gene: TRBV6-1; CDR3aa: CASSPRAGGRETQYF; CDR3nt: TGTGCCAGCAGCCCGCGGGCAGGGGGACGAGAGACCCAGTACTTC
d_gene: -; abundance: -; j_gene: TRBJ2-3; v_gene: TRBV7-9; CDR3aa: CASSSKRESQETDTQYF; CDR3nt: TGTGCCAGCAGCTCGAAACGGGAGTCACAGGAGACAGATACGCAGTATTTT
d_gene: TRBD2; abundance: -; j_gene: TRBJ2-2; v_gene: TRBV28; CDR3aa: CASSLWGLAGGTGELFF; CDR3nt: TGTGCCAGCAGTTTATGGGGTCTAGCGGGAGGCACCGGGGAGCTGTTTTTT
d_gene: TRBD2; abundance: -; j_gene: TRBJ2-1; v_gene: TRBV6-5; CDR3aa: CASRIAGGPHNEQFF; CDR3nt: TGTGCCAGCAGAATAGCGGGAGGGCCCCACAATGAGCAGTTCTTC
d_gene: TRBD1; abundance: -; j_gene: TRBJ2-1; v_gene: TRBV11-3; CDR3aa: CASSLGGTGGSDEQFF; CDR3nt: TGTGCCAGCAGCTTAGGTGGGACAGGGGGATCGGATGAGCAGTTCTTC
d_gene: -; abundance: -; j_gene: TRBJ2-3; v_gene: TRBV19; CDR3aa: CASSIPRERVTQYF; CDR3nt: TGTGCCAGTAGTATCCCCCGGGAGCGTGTCACGCAGTATTTT
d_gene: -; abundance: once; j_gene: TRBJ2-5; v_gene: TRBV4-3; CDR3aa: CASSQDLGGPKETQYF; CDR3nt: TGCGCCAGCAGCCAAGATTTGGGGGGGCCTAAGGAGACCCAGTACTTC
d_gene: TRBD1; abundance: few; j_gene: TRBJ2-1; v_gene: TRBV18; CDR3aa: CASSPGAGTGTYNEQFF; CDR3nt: TGTGCCAGCTCACCGGGGGCCGGGACAGGGACCTACAATGAGCAGTTCTTC
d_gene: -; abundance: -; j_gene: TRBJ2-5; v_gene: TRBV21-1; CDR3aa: CASSKRNGSVQQETQYF; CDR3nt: TGTGCCAGCAGCAAAAGGAACGGGAGCGTACAACAAGAGACCCAGTACTTC
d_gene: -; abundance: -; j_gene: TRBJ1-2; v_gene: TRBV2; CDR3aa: CASFLSAGRYTF; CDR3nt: TGTGCCAGCTTCCTGTCGGCGGGCCGGTACACCTTC